This T cell receptor (beta chain) stems from a study of CXCR3-negative and CXCR3-positive naive CD8 T cells. As for the study in general: Summed over all libraries, TRB reads came to about 130 million, with about 1.5 +/- 0.3 million per library. Broader study findings: CXCR3-positive naive cells carried more hydrophobic TRB CDR3s than CXCR3-negative naive cells did. Whereas memory cells differed, naive CXCR3-negative and CXCR3-positive cells shared similar TRBV-TRBJ usage. Diversity in memory CD8+ cells fell much lower than the comparably high levels seen in both naive subsets.

Via 5' RACE with UMI labels, TRB cDNA libraries were prepared. Using the 5' RACE reads, TCRdb records one entry per CDR3 protein without DNA. The sample table includes some 120,000 distinct CDR3 sequences. Concerning this clonotype: Its antigen is still unknown.

The CDR3 runs to 12 residues. From germline, CDR1 is SGHTA and CDR2 FQGTGA. Every individual CD8+ T cell subset underwent sorting in triplicate at approximately 280,000 cells apiece. The sequencing sample was made of naive CXCR3+ CD8+ T cells from blood. Noted subset: CD45RO-CCR7+CD27+CD95- naive CD8+ T cells expressing CXCR3 (TNR3+). The chain has TRBV7-3 and TRBJ2-1; TCRdb names TRBD1, which stays unverified in the absence of DNA. The receptor was derived from a human donor in good health. Some clones in this sample may be carry-over from other donors' samples. CDR3 sequence reads: CASSFGGDEQFF.